This TCR beta chain was observed in a study of T-cell reconstitution after alpha-beta-depleted transplantation in children (dated by TCRdb to about 2016). Broadly, across the study: Using TCR repertoire profiling, the study followed T-cell immune reconstitution in a quantitative way in children after TCRalphabeta/CD19-depleted allogeneic hematopoietic cell transplantation.

What the research found in general, with its limitations: Apparently early alphabetaT-cell count recovery about two months after transplant reportedly relied on only several hundred rapidly expanded clones derived from non-depleted graft cells. Hyperexpanded clone frequencies declined over subsequent months; after one year, T-cell counts and TCRbeta diversity were mostly attributed to newly produced T cells. In some patients, the high TCRbeta diversity seen at day 60 was put down to recipient T cells and intrathymic progenitors that had survived conditioning.

Libraries were made using PCR. The sequencer was an Illumina HiSeq 2500. To normalize quantification of the TCRbeta repertoire, the TCR libraries were built with molecular barcoding that relied on unique molecular identifiers. The public reads were quality trimmed at Q25 with fastp and then assembled into clones with MiXCR by TCRdb, keeping productive beta chains. CDR3 protein duplicates are merged, each entry listing the most common genes and DNA. The table for this sample lists hundreds of thousands of distinct CDR3 sequences; over 10% of them were counted only once. The ten largest account for 2.2% of the sample. Measured from the cysteine to the phenylalanine, the CDR3 is 9 residues long. The only DNA kept is the CDR3, 27 bases in frame from the first base. CDR1 MDHEN and CDR2 SYDVKM were looked up in the germline V gene. Only a few counts were recorded for this clonotype. What antigen it recognizes has not been identified. No base quality values were provided; no much bigger clone lies one nucleotide off.

This specimen's treatment or condition label, interpreted: allogeneic hematopoietic cell transplantation with graft depleted of TCRalphabeta T cells and CD19 B cells. Transplant recipients were children who received TCRalphabeta/CD19-depleted allogeneic hematopoietic cell grafts. The sequencing used PBMCs, mostly from graft donor cells, collected 360 days after TCRalphabeta/CD19-depleted stem cell transplant. The TCR comes from a male patient younger than 18 who had a stem cell transplant for acute myeloid leukemia, so the T cells may come from the graft donor. In this chain, TRBV28 is recombined with TRBJ1-6; the D gene lacks a confident call. The bases are TGTGTCTCCGGGTCACCCCTCCACTTT. This yields the protein CVSGSPLHF.